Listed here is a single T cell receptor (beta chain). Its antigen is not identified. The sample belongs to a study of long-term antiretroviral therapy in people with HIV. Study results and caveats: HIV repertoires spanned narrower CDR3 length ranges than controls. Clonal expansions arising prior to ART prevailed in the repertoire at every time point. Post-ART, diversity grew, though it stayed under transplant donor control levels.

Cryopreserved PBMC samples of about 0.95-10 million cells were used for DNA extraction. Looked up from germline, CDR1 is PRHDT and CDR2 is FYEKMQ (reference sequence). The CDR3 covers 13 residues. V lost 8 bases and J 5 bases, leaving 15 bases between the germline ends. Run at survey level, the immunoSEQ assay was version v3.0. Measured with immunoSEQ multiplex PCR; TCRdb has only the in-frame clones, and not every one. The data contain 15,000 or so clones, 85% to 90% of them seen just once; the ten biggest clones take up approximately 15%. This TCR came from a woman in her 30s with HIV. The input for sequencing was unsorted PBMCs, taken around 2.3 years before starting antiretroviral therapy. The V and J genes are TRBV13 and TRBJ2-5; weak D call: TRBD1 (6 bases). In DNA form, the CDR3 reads TGTGCCAGCCAGGTCAGGGGCCGGGAGACCCAGTACTTC. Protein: CASQVRGRETQYF.